The 24 T cell receptor beta chains reported below all come from one sample, sequenced in a study of shared clonotypes between healthy human individuals. Clones were sequenced by immunoSEQ multiplex PCR, and TCRdb holds only the in-frame ones, with some missing. The sample has 1.5 million to 2.5 million clones; about 95% are singletons. Cells designated naive CD8 were CD45RO-negative and were positively selected for CCR7, with terminally differentiated effector memory CD45RA+ cells excluded. The sample comprised naive CD8+ T cells sorted from blood. These receptors were obtained from a man aged 18 to 29 in good health.

CDR3 DNA sequence: TGTGCCAGCAGCCCGAACAACGTGGGGGCGGCTGAGGCTGAAGCTTTCTTT. Translated, it gives CASSPNNVGAAEAEAFF. The chain joins TRBV16 to TRBJ1-1, with D perhaps TRBD1 (6 bases). This CDR3 has 17 amino acids. Trimming shortened V by 4 bases and J by 6 bases, and 24 bases separated the two germline ends. The germline CDR1 and CDR2 sequences are KGHSY and FQNENV.

Here the CDR3 reads CASSVGGSVYNEQFF. In nucleotides, the CDR3 is TGTGCCAGCAGCGTAGGGGGTAGCGTCTACAATGAGCAGTTCTTC. V gene TRBV9 combines with J gene TRBJ2-1; possibly TRBD2 for D (5 bases). Trimming left V 0 bases short and J 3 bases short, with 10 bases between. Germline V gene data show CDR1 as SGDLS and CDR2 as YYNGEE. This CDR3 is 15 amino acids long.

This chain uses TRBV9 with TRBJ2-2, with 11 bases fitting TRBD2. Losses at the gene ends were 0 bases for V and 4 bases for J; bases not matched to a gene: 2. This CDR3 comprises 16 residues. CDR1 is SGDLS and CDR2 is YYNGEE in the germline V gene. The CDR3 spells CASSVGGLAATGELFF. The DNA of the CDR3 is TGTGCCAGCAGCGTAGGGGGACTAGCGGCCACCGGGGAGCTGTTTTTT.

The chain combines TRBV27 with TRBJ2-7; weak D call: TRBD1 (5 bases). The CDR3 length is 16 residues. V dropped 2 bases and J dropped 4 bases, with 18 bases sitting between them. Germline V gives CDR1 MNHEY, CDR2 SMNVEV (reference sequence). The CDR3 region has the DNA TGTGCCAGCAGTTTACTCGCAATGACAGTAGGATACGAGCAGTACTTC. This gives the protein CASSLLAMTVGYEQYF.

The chain carries TRBV6-5 and TRBJ2-3; TRBD1 or TRBD2 may be the D gene (6 bases each). Germline values: CDR1 MNHEY, CDR2 SVGAGI. This CDR3 spans 12 amino acids. Trimming took 2 bases from V and 8 from J, leaving 8 bases between them. CDR3: CASSYEGGTQYF. CDR3 sequence (DNA): TGTGCCAGCAGTTACGAGGGGGGTACGCAGTATTTT.

The V and J genes are TRBV2 and TRBJ2-4; D is ambiguous. Trimming cost V 0 bases and J 1 base, with 13 bases left between them. The germline gives CDR1 SNHLY, CDR2 FYNNEI. The CDR3 has 17 amino acids. The CDR3 reads CASSEASILGAKNIQYF. The DNA of the CDR3 is TGTGCCAGCAGTGAAGCCTCGATTTTGGGGGCCAAAAACATTCAGTACTTC.

The chain employs TRBV28 and TRBJ2-1; D is perhaps TRBD1 (6 bases). CDR3 length equals 16 residues. Germline loops: CDR1 MDHEN, CDR2 SYDVKM. Deletions cut 2 bases from V and 3 bases from J, with 14 bases between. This chain's CDR3 is CASSLRAGAYYNEQFF. DNA of the CDR3: TGTGCCAGCAGTTTAAGGGCAGGGGCGTACTACAATGAGCAGTTCTTC.

V is TRBV9 and J is TRBJ2-2; tentatively, D is TRBD1 (6 bases). Germline V gives CDR1 SGDLS, CDR2 YYNGEE. This CDR3 has 16 residues. With 0 bases removed from V and 4 bases from J, the gap between germline ends came to 13 bases. The CDR3 reads CASSVAQTGPTGELFF. In DNA form, the CDR3 reads TGTGCCAGCAGCGTAGCCCAGACAGGACCCACCGGGGAGCTGTTTTTT. The full variable domain, rest sourced from reference TRBV9 and TRBJ2-2, is DSGVTQTPKHLITATGQRVTLRCSPRSGDLSVYWYQQSLDQGLQFLIQYYNGEERAKGNILERFSAQQFPDLHSELNLSSLELGDSALYFCASSVAQTGPTGELFFGEGSRLTVL.

J is TRBJ2-7 and V is TRBV4-2; no clear D. CDR1 is LGHNA and CDR2 is YNFKEQ in the germline V gene. V was shortened by 4 bases and J by 7 bases, with 14 bases between the two germline ends. CDR3 size: 13 residues. The CDR3 loop is CASSPDVLGEQYF. In nucleotides, the CDR3 is TGTGCCAGCAGCCCGGACGTCCTCGGGGAGCAGTACTTC.

Notes on this clone: This same CDR3 is encoded by further DNA sequences in the sample. Here the CDR3 DNA reads TGCAGTGCGCCGGAGACCCAGTACTTC. Translated: CSAPETQYF. The V call is TRBV20-1, the J call TRBJ2-5; D is uncertain. CDR1 and CDR2 from the germline V gene are DFQATT and SNEGSKA (reference sequence). V was trimmed by 6 bases and J by 5 bases, leaving 4 bases between them. This CDR3 has 9 amino acids.

The chain carries TRBV30 and TRBJ1-5; no definite D call. Germline CDR1 reads GTSNPN; CDR2 reads SVGIG (reference sequence). This CDR3 contains 14 residues. The V end lost 5 bases, the J end lost 0 bases, and 11 bases lay between the germline ends. CDR3 sequence (DNA): TGTGCCTGGGCCGCGAGTGATAGCAATCAGCCCCAGCATTTT. The encoded protein is CAWAASDSNQPQHF.

This chain connects TRBV15 to TRBJ2-7; no clear D gene. The germline gives CDR1 LNHNV, CDR2 YYDKDF (reference sequence). Deletions cut 4 bases from V and 5 bases from J, with 18 bases between. The CDR3 covers 15 residues. This CDR3 reads CATSIRTPASHEQYF. CDR3 sequence (DNA): TGTGCCACCAGCATCCGGACCCCAGCGTCCCACGAGCAGTACTTC.

The chain employs TRBV4-1 and TRBJ2-2; D gene uncertain. CDR1 and CDR2 from the germline V gene are MGHRA and YSYEKL. The CDR3 is 14 residues long. Deletions cut 4 bases from V and 3 bases from J, with 9 bases between. Here the CDR3 DNA reads TGCGCCAGCAGCCTCAACACTGACACCGGGGAGCTGTTTTTT. Residues: CASSLNTDTGELFF.

This rearrangement joins TRBV5-1 to TRBJ2-7; TRBD2 agrees at 7 bases. This CDR3 contains 15 residues. Germline V gives CDR1 SGHRS, CDR2 YFSETQ. With V trimmed by 0 bases and J by 5 bases, 8 bases remained unmatched. In DNA, the CDR3 is TGCGCCAGCAGCTTGGAGCGGGACCCGGGGCACGAGCAGTACTTC. It specifies CASSLERDPGHEQYF.

This clone was seen once. The same CDR3 also results from other DNA sequences found in this sample. The chain combines TRBV6-1 with TRBJ1-1; no reliable D call. This CDR3 spans 11 amino acids. Trimming stripped 4 bases from V and 6 bases from J, with 6 bases between. The germline gives CDR1 MNHNS, CDR2 SASEGT. The DNA for the CDR3 is TGTGCCAGCAGTGGGGTGGCTGAAGCTTTCTTT. This sequence encodes CASSGVAEAFF.

The chain is built from TRBV5-4 and TRBJ2-3; D perhaps matches TRBD2 (6 bases). The V end lost 0 bases, the J end lost 4 bases, and 15 bases lay between the germline ends. The germline V gene encodes CDR1 SGHNT and CDR2 YYREEE (reference sequence). CDR3 length: 16 amino acids. The DNA of the CDR3 is TGTGCCAGCAGCTTGGATGGGGGGATGGGCGCAGATACGCAGTATTTT. Encoded protein: CASSLDGGMGADTQYF.

The table lists this clone with a few counts. This chain connects TRBV27 to TRBJ1-2; no reliable D call. CDR3 length: 14 residues. CDR1 and CDR2 (germline): MNHEY, SMNVEV (reference sequence). The ends were cut back, 4 bases at V and 4 bases at J, with 13 bases in the middle. This CDR3 reads CASSYSSEGYGYTF. The CDR3 coding sequence is TGTGCCAGCAGTTACTCTTCCGAGGGCTATGGCTACACCTTC.

The V and J genes are TRBV7-9 and TRBJ2-1; TRBD2 aligns across 7 bases. Germline V lookup: CDR1 SEHNR, CDR2 FQNEAQ (reference sequence). The V and J ends lost 5 bases and 10 bases, in that order; junction bases with no gene match: 5. The length of the CDR3 is 12 residues. The CDR3 DNA follows: TGTGCCAGCAGCCCCGGGACTACCGAGCAGTTCTTC. Translating it yields CASSPGTTEQFF.

The CDR3 DNA sequence: TGTGCCAGCGGGAGGGTTCACAATGAGCAGTTCTTC. Its protein is CASGRVHNEQFF. The chain is built from TRBV25-1 and TRBJ2-1, with 7 bases aligning to TRBD2. Germline CDR1 MGHDK, CDR2 SYGVNS. The CDR3 runs to 12 residues. Trimming took 8 bases from V and 5 from J; bases not matched to a gene: 3.

The J gene is TRBJ1-4, the V gene TRBV9; 10 nucleotides match TRBD1. Trimming cost V 2 bases and J 0 bases; bases outside gene matches: 1. Germline CDR1 SGDLS, CDR2 YYNGEE. The CDR3 extends over 16 amino acids. CDR3 DNA: TGTGCCAGCAGCGTGGACAGGGGGTCAACTAATGAAAAACTGTTTTTT. Protein: CASSVDRGSTNEKLFF.

This chain links TRBV5-1 with TRBJ2-5; D perhaps matches TRBD1 (5 bases). The CDR3 is made up of 16 amino acids. V was trimmed by 0 bases and J by 5 bases, leaving 17 bases between them. Germline V gene sequence: CDR1 SGHRS, CDR2 YFSETQ. DNA of the CDR3: TGCGCCAGCAGCTTGGCCCAGTCCAGGGTTCATGAGACCCAGTACTTC. Protein product: CASSLAQSRVHETQYF.

The rearrangement uses TRBV9 and TRBJ2-5, with TRBD2 identical over 9 bases. V gave up 1 base and J gave up 5 bases; unmatched junction bases: 12. The CDR3 totals 17 residues. Germline values: CDR1 SGDLS, CDR2 YYNGEE. In DNA, the CDR3 is TGTGCCAGCAGCGTATTAGCGGGGGACCCCAGGGAGGAGACCCAGTACTTC. It translates to CASSVLAGDPREETQYF.

The rearrangement uses TRBV4-2 and TRBJ2-7; 14 bases line up with TRBD2. J was trimmed by 0 bases and V by 1 base; bases with no gene match: 14. Germline V gene sequence: CDR1 LGHNA, CDR2 YNFKEQ. The CDR3 is 21 amino acids. CDR3 region: CASSQARRGTSGSESSYEQYF. The DNA for the CDR3 is TGTGCCAGCAGCCAAGCACGGAGGGGGACTAGCGGGAGTGAGAGCTCCTACGAGCAGTACTTC.

The chain uses TRBV5-1 and TRBJ1-2; D perhaps matches TRBD1 (5 bases). V gave up 2 bases and J gave up 6 bases, with 11 bases separating them. In germline, CDR1 is SGHRS, CDR2 YFSETQ. This CDR3 contains 13 residues. CDR3 in amino acids: CASSFDSRDGYTF. Here the CDR3 DNA reads TGCGCCAGCAGCTTTGACAGTCGGGATGGCTACACCTTC.